The 21 T cell receptor beta chains below all came from one sample that was sequenced in a study of patients and donors after allogeneic stem cell transplantation (dated by TCRdb to 2018 to 2020). Receptor libraries were prepared by RT-PCR. The instrument given in TCRdb is NextSeq 550. The raw public data were reprocessed by TCRdb itself: fastp quality trimming at Q25, MiXCR clonotype calling, in-frame beta chains only. CDR3 protein duplicates are merged, each entry listing the most common genes and DNA. Within this sample are approximately 170,000 distinct CDR3 sequences, with around 28% of them counted one time only. In total, the top ten clones hold 3.2% of the sample. Input material: blood, either unsorted or a sorted T cell fraction (not recorded which). The source of these receptors is a human donor who was either an allogeneic HSCT recipient or a stem cell or donor lymphocyte infusion donor (not recorded which). It is not recorded whose cells these are; they may come from a transplant donor.

The V gene is TRBV18, the J gene TRBJ2-5; 14 nucleotides agree with TRBD2. The length of the CDR3 is 16 residues. The J segment lost 3 bases and the V segment lost 3 bases, leaving 3 bases of the junction unmatched. Germline CDR1 and CDR2: KGHSH and LQKENI. This CDR3 is CASSPLGLAGEETQYF. The DNA for the CDR3 is TGTGCCAGCTCACCCTTGGGACTAGCGGGAGAAGAGACCCAGTACTTC. The full variable domain, its missing parts supplied by reference TRBV18 and TRBJ2-5, is NAGVMQNPRHLVRRRGQEARLRCSPMKGHSHVYWYRQLPEEGLKFMVYLQKENIIDESGMPKERFSAEFPKEGPSILRIQQVVRGDSAAYFCASSPLGLAGEETQYFGPGTRLLVL.

The chain uses TRBV24-1 and TRBJ2-7; 8 bases match TRBD1. The CDR3 has 12 residues. After removal of 9 bases from V and 7 bases from J, the junction contained 7 bases not matched to a gene. Looked up from germline, CDR1 is KGHDR and CDR2 is SFDVKD. As DNA, the CDR3 is TGTGCCACCGCCGGGACAGGAAGAGAGCAGTACTTC. Protein product: CATAGTGREQYF.

This clonotype was seen a handful of times. One junction end does not reproduce the germline sequence, and a read error may be involved. This rearrangement joins TRBV4-1 to TRBJ1-3, with D hard to call. The length of the CDR3 is 15 residues. The germline CDR1 and CDR2 sequences are MGHRA and YSYEKL. CDR3 DNA sequence: TGCGCCGGCAGCCAGACCGTCTCTTCTGGAAACACCATATATTTT. It translates to CAGSQTVSSGNTIYF.

This clonotype was detected a few times. J is TRBJ1-2 and V is TRBV27; 9 nucleotides agree with TRBD1. Germline CDR1 reads MNHEY; CDR2 reads SMNVEV (reference sequence). Trimming at V came to 6 bases and at J to 7 bases, leaving 9 bases not matched to a gene. This CDR3 contains 14 residues. The CDR3 sequence: CASSPQNRGLGYTF. DNA for the CDR3: TGTGCCAGCAGCCCCCAAAACAGGGGGCTTGGCTACACCTTC.

This clonotype was seen more than once but under ten times. The V and J genes are TRBV20-1 and TRBJ1-5; no definite D call. Trimming took off 6 bases at V and 1 base at J, with 7 bases between the two ends. In germline, CDR1 is DFQATT, CDR2 SNEGSKA (reference sequence). CDR3 length: 12 amino acids. CDR3 sequence: CSACWSNQPQHF. For the CDR3, the DNA is TGCAGTGCCTGTTGGAGCAATCAGCCCCAGCATTTT.

This clonotype has ten or more counts. The chain employs TRBV15 and TRBJ1-5, with D maybe TRBD1 (6 bases). CDR3 size: 14 residues. Trimming removed 2 bases from V and 6 bases from J, with 11 bases in between. Germline V gene sequence: CDR1 LNHNV, CDR2 YYDKDF (reference sequence). The CDR3 loop reads CATSRRGGGQPQHF. DNA for the CDR3: TGTGCCACCAGCAGAAGGGGGGGAGGTCAGCCCCAGCATTTT.

This sequence joins TRBV24-1 and TRBJ2-1; 11 bases fit TRBD2. The CDR3 is made up of 17 amino acids. CDR1 and CDR2 (germline): KGHDR, SFDVKD. The junction had 10 bases not matched to a gene; V was cut back by 3 bases and J by 7 bases. DNA of the CDR3: TGTGCCACCAGTGATCCTACTAGCGGGAGCGGGGGTAATGAGCAGTTCTTC. Amino acid sequence: CATSDPTSGSGGNEQFF.

The sample holds many counts of this clonotype. The chain is built from TRBV4-2 and TRBJ1-1; D ambiguous. V was cut by 1 base and J by 1 base, with 16 bases left in between. Germline lookup yields CDR1 LGHNA and CDR2 YNFKEQ. This CDR3 region has 17 residues. The CDR3 bases are TGTGCCAGCAGCCAAGTTGGACGCCAAACCTGGAACACTGAAGCTTTCTTT. Protein: CASSQVGRQTWNTEAFF.

The rearrangement links TRBV5-1 to TRBJ2-1, with D uncertain. V lost 6 bases and J lost 7, with 17 bases in between. The CDR3 consists of 14 residues. CDR1 SGHRS and CDR2 YFSETQ come from the germline V gene. In nucleotides, the CDR3 is TGCGCCAGCAACGGGCACCCCCGGTGGAATGAGCAGTTCTTC. Its translation: CASNGHPRWNEQFF. Full variable domain (remainder filled in from reference TRBV5-1 and TRBJ2-1): KAGVTQTPRYLIKTRGQQVTLSCSPISGHRSVSWYQQTPGQGLQFLFEYFSETQRNKGNFPGRFSGRQFSNSRSEMNVSTLELGDSALYLCASNGHPRWNEQFFGPGTRLTVL.

This clonotype was seen only once. The chain has TRBV12-3 or TRBV12-4 and TRBJ2-7, with 9 bases aligning to TRBD1. J gave up 2 bases and V 5 bases, and 7 bases lay outside the gene matches. This CDR3 region has 15 residues. CDR3 amino acids: CASSLDRGNPYEQYF. CDR3 in DNA: TGTGCCAGCAGTCTGGACAGGGGAAACCCCTACGAGCAGTACTTC.

This chain links TRBV29-1 with TRBJ1-2; TRBD1 is a possible D gene (5 bases). V was cut by 4 bases and J by 3 bases, with 9 bases left in between. CDR1 is SQVTM and CDR2 is ANQGSEA in the germline V gene. This CDR3 has 12 residues. The CDR3 coding sequence is TGCAGCGTTGCCCAGGGAGACTATGGCTACACCTTC. This gives the protein CSVAQGDYGYTF.

This clonotype was counted only a few times. The chain combines TRBV10-3 with TRBJ2-1; tentatively, D is TRBD1 or TRBD2 (5 bases each). Germline values: CDR1 ENHRY, CDR2 SYGVKD. CDR3 size: 16 residues. With 6 bases removed from V and 5 bases from J, the gap between germline ends came to 20 bases. The CDR3 loop is CAIRDGSGPQDNEQFF. The DNA of the CDR3 is TGTGCCATCAGGGATGGGTCGGGGCCGCAGGACAATGAGCAGTTCTTC.

V is TRBV30 and J is TRBJ1-6, with a possible D match to TRBD1 (6 bases). V lost 1 base and J lost 9, with 10 bases in between. This CDR3 has 13 amino acids. Germline CDR1 and CDR2: GTSNPN and SVGIG (reference sequence). The CDR3: CAWSAQGGSPLHF. CDR3 nucleotide sequence: TGTGCCTGGAGTGCACAGGGTGGTTCACCCCTCCACTTT.

CDR3 amino acids: CASSLVLAANTGELFF. CDR3 DNA: TGTGCCAGCAGCTTAGTATTAGCGGCGAACACCGGGGAGCTGTTTTTT. This chain links TRBV7-9 with TRBJ2-2, with D tentatively TRBD2 (6 bases). The germline V gene has CDR1 SEHNR and CDR2 FQNEAQ (reference sequence). V gave up 1 base and J gave up 0 bases, with 9 bases separating them. This CDR3 has 16 amino acids.

The rearrangement joins TRBV12-3 or TRBV12-4 to TRBJ2-3, with no clear D. The CDR3 extends over 13 amino acids. The V end lost 1 base, the J end lost 8 bases, and 10 bases lay between the germline ends. This CDR3 reads CASSLGALGTQYF. In nucleotides, the CDR3 is TGTGCCAGCAGTTTAGGGGCATTGGGTACGCAGTATTTT.

The rearrangement joins TRBV24-1 to TRBJ2-1; possibly TRBD1 for D (6 bases). This CDR3 comprises 15 residues. V dropped 5 bases and J dropped 7 bases, with 17 bases sitting between them. Germline V gives CDR1 KGHDR, CDR2 SFDVKD. The CDR3 loop reads CATSVRTGLLNEQFF. CDR3 coding DNA: TGTGCCACCAGTGTACGTACAGGGTTGTTGAATGAGCAGTTCTTC.

This chain links TRBV11-3 with TRBJ2-1; 11 nucleotides line up with TRBD2. Germline CDR1 is SGHNT and CDR2 is YENEEA. V dropped 5 bases and J dropped 0; count of bases not matched to a gene: 3. The CDR3 loop spans 16 amino acids. This chain's CDR3 is CASSATSGSSYNEQFF. The DNA of the CDR3 is TGTGCCAGCAGCGCAACTAGCGGGAGCTCCTACAATGAGCAGTTCTTC.

This clonotype occurred a few times. The rearrangement uses TRBV12-3 or TRBV12-4 and TRBJ1-3; D gene unclear. The CDR3 length is 13 residues. V dropped 6 bases and J dropped 0 bases, with 6 bases sitting between them. CDR3 in amino acids: CASRRTSGNTIYF. In DNA form, the CDR3 reads TGTGCCAGCAGGCGGACCTCTGGAAACACCATATATTTT.

V and J are TRBV5-1 and TRBJ2-1; TRBD2 aligns across 7 bases. Germline CDR1 SGHRS, CDR2 YFSETQ. The CDR3 runs 15 residues. The trim removed 4 bases at V and 5 bases at J, leaving 9 bases unmatched. The CDR3 DNA sequence: TGCGCCAGCAGCCTGGGGCTAGCGGAAAACAATGAGCAGTTCTTC. Translated, it gives CASSLGLAENNEQFF.

About this clonotype: This may stem from a read error, because a much larger clone lies one nucleotide away. The rearrangement links TRBV7-9 to TRBJ1-6; TRBD1 is a possible D gene (5 bases). Germline CDR1 reads SEHNR; CDR2 reads FQNEAQ (reference sequence). CDR3 size: 15 residues. The CDR3 protein is CASSATTGDNSHLHF. The CDR3 DNA is TGTGCCAGCAGCGCGACGACGGGGGATAATTCACACCTCCACTTT. The full variable domain, in which reference TRBV7-9 and TRBJ1-6 provide the parts outside the CDR3, is DTGVSQNPRHKITKRGQNVTFRCDPISEHNRLYWYRQTLGQGPEFLTYFQNEAQLEKSRLLSDRFSAERPKGSFSTLEIQRTEQGDSAMYLCASSATTGDNSHLHFGNGTRLTVT.

This clonotype appeared many times. The V call is TRBV20-1, the J call TRBJ1-5; perhaps TRBD1 as D (5 bases). Germline CDR1 is DFQATT and CDR2 is SNEGSKA (reference sequence). The CDR3 runs 11 residues. V lost 5 bases and J lost 11, with 13 bases in between. The CDR3 sequence is CSARGAWAQHF. The CDR3 region has the DNA TGCAGTGCTCGTGGGGCATGGGCCCAGCATTTT.